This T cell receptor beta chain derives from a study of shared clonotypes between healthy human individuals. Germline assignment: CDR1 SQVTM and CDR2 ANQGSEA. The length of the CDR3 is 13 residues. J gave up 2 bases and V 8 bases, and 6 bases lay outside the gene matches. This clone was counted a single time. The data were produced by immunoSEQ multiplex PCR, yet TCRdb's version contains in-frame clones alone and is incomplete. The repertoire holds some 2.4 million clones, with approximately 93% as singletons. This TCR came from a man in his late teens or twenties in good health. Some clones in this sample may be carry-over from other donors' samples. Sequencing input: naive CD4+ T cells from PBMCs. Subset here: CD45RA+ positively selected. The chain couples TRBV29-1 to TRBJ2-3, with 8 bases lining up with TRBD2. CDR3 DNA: TGCAGCACAGAGACTAGCGTCACAGATACGCAGTATTTT. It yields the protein CSTETSVTDTQYF.